The source of this T cell receptor (beta chain) is a study of PD-1 blockade in classical Hodgkin lymphoma. Study-level information: Nivolumab dosing for patients was 3 mg/kg, administered intravenously every 2 weeks. Study outcomes and limitations: CD4+ but not CD8+ TCR diversity rose significantly by C4D1. Before treatment, TCR diversity in newly diagnosed patients was reportedly lower than in healthy donors.

V lost 3 bases, J lost 3 bases, and 12 bases lay in between. The CDR3 contains 14 residues. Germline values: CDR1 LNHDA, CDR2 SQIVND (reference sequence). Patients all relapsed after autologous stem cell transplantation, and there was variation in brentuximab vedotin exposure. Method: immunoSEQ multiplex PCR; TCRdb's copy keeps in-frame clones and lacks some. This table has approximately 4,900 clones, roughly 63% appearing once. Points on this clone: No antigen is known for it.

This receptor was obtained from a human donor with classical Hodgkin lymphoma. The gene calls are TRBV19 and TRBJ2-7, with D perhaps matching TRBD1 (5 bases). The source material was peripheral blood mononuclear cells (PBMCs), sampled at baseline. CDR3 in amino acids: CASSITDKNYEQYF. DNA for the CDR3: TGTGCCAGTAGTATCACGGACAAAAACTACGAGCAGTACTTC.